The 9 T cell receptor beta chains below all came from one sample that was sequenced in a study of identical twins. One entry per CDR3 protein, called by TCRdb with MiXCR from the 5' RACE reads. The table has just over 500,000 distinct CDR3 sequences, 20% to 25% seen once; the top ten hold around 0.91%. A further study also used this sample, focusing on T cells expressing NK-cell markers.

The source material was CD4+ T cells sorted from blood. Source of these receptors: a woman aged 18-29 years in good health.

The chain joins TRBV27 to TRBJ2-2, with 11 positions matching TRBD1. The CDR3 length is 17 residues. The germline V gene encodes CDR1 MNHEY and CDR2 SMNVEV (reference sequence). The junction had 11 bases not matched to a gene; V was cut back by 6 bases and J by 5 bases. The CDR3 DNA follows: TGTGCCAGCAGCCACGGGATGGGACAGGGGGGAACCGGGGAGCTGTTTTTT. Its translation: CASSHGMGQGGTGELFF.

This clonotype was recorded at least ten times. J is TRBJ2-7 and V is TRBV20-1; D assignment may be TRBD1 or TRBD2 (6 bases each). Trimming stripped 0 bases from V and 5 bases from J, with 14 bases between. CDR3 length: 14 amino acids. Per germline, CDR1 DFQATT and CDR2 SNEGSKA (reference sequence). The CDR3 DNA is TGCAGTGCTAGAGAACCGAGGGGGGTGGACGAGCAGTACTTC. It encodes CSAREPRGVDEQYF.

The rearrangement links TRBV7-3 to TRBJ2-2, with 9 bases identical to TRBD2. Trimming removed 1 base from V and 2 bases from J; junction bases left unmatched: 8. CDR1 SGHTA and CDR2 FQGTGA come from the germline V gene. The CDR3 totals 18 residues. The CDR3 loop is CASSLRAAGGLNTGELFF. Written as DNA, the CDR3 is TGTGCCAGCAGCTTAAGGGCAGCGGGGGGCCTAAACACCGGGGAGCTGTTTTTT.

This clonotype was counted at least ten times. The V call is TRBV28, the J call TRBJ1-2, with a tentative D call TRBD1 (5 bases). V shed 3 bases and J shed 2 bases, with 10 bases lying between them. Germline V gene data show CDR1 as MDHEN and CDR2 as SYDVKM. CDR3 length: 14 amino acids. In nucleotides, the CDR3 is TGTGCCAGCAGTTTCCGGGACCGGAACTATGGCTACACCTTC. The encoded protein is CASSFRDRNYGYTF.

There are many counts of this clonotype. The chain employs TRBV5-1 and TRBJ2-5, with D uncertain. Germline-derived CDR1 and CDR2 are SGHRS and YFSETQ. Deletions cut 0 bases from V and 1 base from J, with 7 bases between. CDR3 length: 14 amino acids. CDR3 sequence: CASSLGTVQETQYF. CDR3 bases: TGCGCCAGCAGCTTGGGGACGGTCCAAGAGACCCAGTACTTC.

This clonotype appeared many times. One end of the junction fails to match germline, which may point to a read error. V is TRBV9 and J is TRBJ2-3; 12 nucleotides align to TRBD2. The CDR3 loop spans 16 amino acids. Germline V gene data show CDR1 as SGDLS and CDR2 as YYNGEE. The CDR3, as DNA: TGCGCCAGCAGCCCGGGGACTAGCGGGTACACAGATACGCAGTATTTT. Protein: CASSPGTSGYTDTQYF.

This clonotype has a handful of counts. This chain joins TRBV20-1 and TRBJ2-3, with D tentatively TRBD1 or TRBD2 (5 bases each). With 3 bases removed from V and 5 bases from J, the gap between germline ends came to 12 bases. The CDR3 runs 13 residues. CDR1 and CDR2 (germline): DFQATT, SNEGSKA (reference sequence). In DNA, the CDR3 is TGCAGTGCTAGGTGGGGGAGAATAGATACGCAGTATTTT. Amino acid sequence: CSARWGRIDTQYF.

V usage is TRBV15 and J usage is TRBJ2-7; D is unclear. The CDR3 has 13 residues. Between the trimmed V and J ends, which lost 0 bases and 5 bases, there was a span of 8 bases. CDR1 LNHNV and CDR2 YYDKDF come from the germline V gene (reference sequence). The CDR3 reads CATSREELHEQYF. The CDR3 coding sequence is TGTGCCACCAGCAGAGAGGAACTCCACGAGCAGTACTTC.

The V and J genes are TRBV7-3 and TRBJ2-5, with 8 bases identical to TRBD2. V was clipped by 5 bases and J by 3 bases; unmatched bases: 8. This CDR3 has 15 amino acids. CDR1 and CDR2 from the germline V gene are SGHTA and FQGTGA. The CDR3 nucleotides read TGTGCCAGCAGCCTACAGCGGGGGACCAAAGAGACCCAGTACTTC. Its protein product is CASSLQRGTKETQYF.